The 5 T cell receptor beta chains in this list originate from one sample, sequenced in a study of identical twins. TCRdb processed the 5' RACE reads anew with MiXCR; each CDR3 protein has one entry. The table has about 190,000 distinct CDR3 sequences, around 15% seen once. Another study also made use of these data, one on T cells expressing NK-cell markers.

The specimen was CD8+ T cells sorted from blood. These receptors originate from a woman aged 18-29 years in good health.

Only a few counts were recorded for this clonotype. Here the CDR3 reads CSVEVNTEAFF. CDR3 nucleotide sequence: TGCAGCGTTGAGGTGAACACTGAAGCTTTCTTT. V is TRBV29-1 and J is TRBJ1-1; D not certain. The germline V gene has CDR1 SQVTM and CDR2 ANQGSEA. V was shortened by 3 bases and J by 0 bases, with 2 bases between the two germline ends. This CDR3 contains 11 residues.

This chain joins TRBV13 and TRBJ2-1; either TRBD1 or TRBD2 may supply D (6 bases each). Germline assignment: CDR1 PRHDT and CDR2 FYEKMQ (reference sequence). The CDR3 runs to 14 residues. V lost 7 bases and J 1 base, leaving 11 bases between the germline ends. The CDR3: CASTSGASYNEQFF. CDR3 in DNA: TGTGCCAGCACTTCGGGGGCATCCTACAATGAGCAGTTCTTC.

The chain links TRBV12-3 or TRBV12-4 to TRBJ1-6, with D uncertain. This CDR3 comprises 15 residues. The V and J ends lost 2 bases and 6 bases respectively, with 11 bases between them. The DNA for the CDR3 is TGTGCCAGCAGTTTATTAGTCGGGTTTAATTCACCCCTCCACTTT. It is translated as CASSLLVGFNSPLHF.

This clonotype was recorded at least ten times. The chain is built from TRBV27 and TRBJ2-1, with TRBD2 identical over 14 bases. V shed 4 bases, J shed 9 bases, and the junction held 8 bases outside the gene matches. The CDR3 is 16 residues long. Germline values: CDR1 MNHEY, CDR2 SMNVEV (reference sequence). CDR3 sequence reads: CASSSPTSGRAGEQFF. DNA of the CDR3: TGTGCCAGCAGTTCTCCGACTAGCGGGAGGGCTGGTGAGCAGTTCTTC.

The chain has TRBV9 and TRBJ2-7; TRBD2 agrees at 7 bases. From germline, CDR1 is SGDLS and CDR2 YYNGEE. Unmatched junction bases numbered 15, after V lost 3 bases and J lost 3 bases. The CDR3 extends over 17 amino acids. The CDR3 DNA reads as TGTGCCAGCAGCGGAGGAGCAGCGGGGTCGGGGAGCTACGAGCAGTACTTC. This encodes CASSGGAAGSGSYEQYF.